This TCR beta chain was sequenced during a study of blood T cell repertoires in COVID-19. Method: immunoSEQ multiplex PCR; TCRdb's copy keeps in-frame clones and lacks some. The top ten hold more than 9% of the sample, which has about 140,000 clones, over 70% seen once. Germline V gene lookup returns CDR1 MNHEY and CDR2 SMNVEV (reference sequence). CDR3 size: 15 residues. With 10 bases clipped from V and 1 base from J, the junction kept 6 bases outside the gene matches. The sequence was obtained from a man in his sixties with active or convalescent COVID-19. The chain is built from TRBV27 and TRBJ2-6, with 8 nucleotides matching TRBD1. Sequencing input: peripheral blood. The CDR3 DNA sequence: TGTGCCACCAGGACAGGGCAATCTGGGGCCAACGTCCTGACTTTC. Translating it yields CATRTGQSGANVLTF.